This passage covers 15 T cell receptor beta chains from one sample sequenced in a study of blood T cell repertoires in COVID-19. Profiling relied on immunoSEQ multiplex PCR, and the TCRdb table lists in-frame clones only, not all of them. This table holds more than 200,000 clones, about 86% found once. Sequencing was done on a sample of peripheral blood. The origin of the receptors is a woman aged 50 to 65 with COVID-19, enrolled during active disease.

The rearrangement links TRBV28 to TRBJ2-7; D is unresolved. Germline lookup yields CDR1 MDHEN and CDR2 SYDVKM. The V gene lost 8 bases and the J gene lost 3 bases, with 17 bases spanning the gap. This CDR3 spans 14 amino acids. The CDR3 here is CASLEAGVDYEQYF. In DNA form, the CDR3 reads TGTGCCAGCCTAGAGGCCGGAGTAGACTACGAGCAGTACTTC.

This chain connects TRBV19 to TRBJ1-1, with D perhaps TRBD1 (6 bases). Germline V CDR1 and CDR2: LNHDA, SQIVND (reference sequence). V lost 9 bases to trimming and J lost 8 bases, with 22 bases between them. The CDR3 is 14 amino acids. As DNA, the CDR3 is TGTGCCAGCTGGGGGGGGGCGAGTAGTTCCGAAGCTTTCTTT. It encodes CASWGGASSSEAFF.

Note on this clone: Other DNA sequences in this specimen translate into the identical CDR3. The chain uses TRBV30 and TRBJ1-5; 9 nucleotides match TRBD1. Germline CDR1 and CDR2: GTSNPN and SVGIG (reference sequence). V was clipped by 4 bases and J by 3 bases; unmatched bases: 4. The CDR3 has 14 residues. The CDR3: CAWNGQGPNQPQHF. For the CDR3, the DNA is TGTGCCTGGAATGGACAGGGGCCCAATCAGCCCCAGCATTTT.

This sequence joins TRBV28 and TRBJ2-3; 8 nucleotides match TRBD1. CDR1 and CDR2 (germline): MDHEN, SYDVKM. This CDR3 contains 13 residues. The V segment lost 6 bases and the J segment 4 bases; nucleotides outside the gene matches: 3. In nucleotides, the CDR3 is TGTGCCAGCAGCCTGGACAGGGCAGATACGCAGTATTTT. The encoded protein is CASSLDRADTQYF.

This rearrangement joins TRBV6-2 or TRBV6-3 to TRBJ2-7; TRBD2 aligns across 10 bases. Germline CDR1 and CDR2: MNHEY and SVGEGT. The V segment lost 5 bases and the J segment 4 bases; nucleotides outside the gene matches: 11. The CDR3 runs 16 residues. CDR3 sequence: CASSHPLAGVTYEQYF. In DNA, the CDR3 is TGTGCCAGCAGTCACCCCCTAGCGGGGGTAACTTACGAGCAGTACTTC.

V is TRBV5-1 and J is TRBJ1-2, with D maybe TRBD1 (5 bases). V was clipped by 5 bases and J by 0 bases, with 11 bases between them. The CDR3 contains 14 residues. CDR1 is SGHRS, CDR2 YFSETQ, per germline. The CDR3 reads CASRLQVTNYGYTF. The CDR3 nucleotides are TGCGCCAGCAGGCTACAGGTCACTAACTATGGCTACACCTTC.

There are a few counts of this clone. The chain has TRBV10-1 and TRBJ1-1; TRBD1 is a possible D gene (5 bases). In germline, CDR1 is WNHNN, CDR2 SYGVQD (reference sequence). The CDR3 runs 15 residues. The V gene lost 0 bases and the J gene lost 1 base, with 9 bases spanning the gap. The CDR3 spells CASSESGRGNTEAFF. In DNA form, the CDR3 reads TGCGCCAGCAGTGAGTCTGGTAGGGGGAACACTGAAGCTTTCTTT.

In DNA form, the CDR3 reads TGTGCCACCAGCTACCGGGACAGGGGTTCACCCCTCCACTTT. Protein: CATSYRDRGSPLHF. The rearrangement joins TRBV15 to TRBJ1-6, with 10 bases matching TRBD1. The germline gives CDR1 LNHNV, CDR2 YYDKDF (reference sequence). Trimming cost V 5 bases and J 9 bases; bases outside gene matches: 4. The CDR3 loop spans 14 amino acids.

This chain uses TRBV21-1 with TRBJ2-1; no DNA check was done on the table's D call, TRBD1. TRBV21-1 is deemed a pseudogene. The CDR3 extends over 15 amino acids. CDR3 sequence (DNA): TGTGCCAGCAGCAACCCACTGACAGGGGTCAATGAGCAGTTCTTC. It codes for CASSNPLTGVNEQFF.

This chain links TRBV25-1 with TRBJ1-4; 8 nucleotides line up with TRBD1. The CDR3 contains 16 residues. Losses at the gene ends were 3 bases for V and 5 bases for J; bases not matched to a gene: 8. Germline values: CDR1 MGHDK, CDR2 SYGVNS. The CDR3 reads CASSEGRGQGNEKLFF. The DNA of the CDR3 is TGTGCCAGCAGTGAGGGCAGGGGGCAAGGGAATGAAAAACTGTTTTTT.

This chain links TRBV5-1 with TRBJ1-1; no definite D call. CDR1 is SGHRS, CDR2 YFSETQ, per germline. The CDR3 extends over 14 amino acids. Trimming left V 5 bases short and J 0 bases short, with 11 bases between. The CDR3 spells CASREQTMNTEAFF. The CDR3 DNA follows: TGCGCCAGCAGGGAGCAGACCATGAACACTGAAGCTTTCTTT.

The sample holds one count of this clone. The chain uses TRBV24-1 and TRBJ2-1, with D possibly matching TRBD2 (7 bases). Germline V gene lookup returns CDR1 KGHDR and CDR2 SFDVKD. Trimming cost V 10 bases and J 1 base, with 13 bases left between them. The length of the CDR3 is 14 residues. CDR3 coding DNA: TGTGCCACTCAAAAGGGGGGGTCCTACAATGAGCAGTTCTTC. Its translation is CATQKGGSYNEQFF.

Only one count was recorded for this clone. The chain employs TRBV18 and TRBJ1-2; the D gene is possibly TRBD1 (6 bases). Germline loops: CDR1 KGHSH, CDR2 LQKENI. This CDR3 comprises 19 residues. V was cut by 3 bases and J by 0 bases, with 23 bases left in between. CDR3 protein: CASSPGLPGAIGANYGYTF. CDR3 nucleotides: TGTGCCAGCTCACCCGGCTTGCCAGGGGCTATTGGGGCTAACTATGGCTACACCTTC. The full variable domain, with the rest looked up from reference TRBV18 and TRBJ1-2, is NAGVMQNPRHLVRRRGQEARLRCSPMKGHSHVYWYRQLPEEGLKFMVYLQKENIIDESGMPKERFSAEFPKEGPSILRIQQVVRGDSAAYFCASSPGLPGAIGANYGYTFGSGTRLTVV.

Here the CDR3 DNA reads TGTGCCAGTTCACAGAATGAAAAACTGTTTTTT. This encodes CASSQNEKLFF. The gene calls are TRBV7-9 and TRBJ1-4; D is undetermined. CDR3 length equals 11 residues. V was pared by 9 bases and J by 5 bases, with 7 bases between. CDR1 and CDR2 (germline): SEHNR, FQNEAQ (reference sequence). The full variable domain, in which reference TRBV7-9 and TRBJ1-4 provide the parts outside the CDR3, is DTGVSQNPRHKITKRGQNVTFRCDPISEHNRLYWYRQTLGQGPEFLTYFQNEAQLEKSRLLSDRFSAERPKGSFSTLEIQRTEQGDSAMYLCASSQNEKLFFGSGTQLSVL.

In its sample, this clone was seen a few times. The rearrangement uses TRBV27 and TRBJ2-1; 12 nucleotides align to TRBD2. Germline CDR1 is MNHEY and CDR2 is SMNVEV (reference sequence). This CDR3 has 17 amino acids. V lost 6 bases, J lost 4 bases, and 10 bases stayed unmatched. CDR3 loop: CASSPFTSGGFYNEQFF. The CDR3 DNA follows: TGTGCCAGCAGCCCTTTTACTAGCGGGGGGTTTTACAATGAGCAGTTCTTC.